Listed below are T cell receptor beta chains from one sample, sequenced in a study of T-cell memory formation after mild COVID-19. Each CDR3 protein is one row after TCRdb ran MiXCR on the 5' RACE reads. The sample yields around 410,000 distinct CDR3 sequences, 23% seen once. Sequencing was performed on PBMCs or a T cell subset sorted from them (not recorded which). The source is an adult woman who had mild COVID-19 (a few samples of this study predate the infection). Cell type and time point are not known. The CDR3 runs from the conserved cysteine through the conserved F or W. The order of the fields is V gene, clone size, D gene, J gene, CDR3 DNA, CDR3 protein. The D gene is left open where the match is weak. Only some rows state a clone size, as once, few, many or a class for expanded clones.

TRBV11-2	.	.	TRBJ2-5	TGTGCCAGCAGCTTATCCGGGGGTGGGGCGGAGACCCAGTACTTC	CASSLSGGGAETQYF
TRBV18	.	.	TRBJ1-3	TGTGCCAGCTCAAGGCGACAGGGAAACACCATATATTTT	CASSRRQGNTIYF
TRBV29-1	few	TRBD1	TRBJ2-3	TGCAGCGTTAGGGGACAGGTGTCAGATACGCAGTATTTT	CSVRGQVSDTQYF
TRBV15	.	.	TRBJ2-5	TGTGCCACCAGCAGAGATCCGAATAGCGCGGAGACCCAGTACTTC	CATSRDPNSAETQYF
TRBV30	.	.	TRBJ2-2	TGTGCCTGGAGTTACAGGAACACCGGGGAGCTGTTTTTT	CAWSYRNTGELFF
TRBV24-1	few	.	TRBJ2-1	TGTGCCACCAGTGGTACCTACAATGAGCAGTTCTTC	CATSGTYNEQFF
TRBV10-3	.	.	TRBJ1-6	TGTGCCATCAGTTCCAGGGGACGGGATTCACCCCTCCACTTT	CAISSRGRDSPLHF
TRBV25-1	few	TRBD1	TRBJ2-7	TGTGCCAGCAGTTTGCGACAGGGTGGCCGCCACGAGCAGTACTTC	CASSLRQGGRHEQYF
TRBV9	.	TRBD1	TRBJ1-4	TGTGCCAGCAGCGTAGACGGGACAGGGAAGGAAAAACTGTTTTTT	CASSVDGTGKEKLFF
TRBV6-2/TRBV6-3	.	TRBD1	TRBJ1-3	TGTGCCAGCAACCCGACAGGGTCCGGAAACACCATATATTTT	CASNPTGSGNTIYF
TRBV6-4	many	.	TRBJ2-3	TGTGCCAGCAGTGAGGGGACACGCACCCGTTATACGCAGTATTTT	CASSEGTRTRYTQYF
TRBV12-3/TRBV12-4	few	.	TRBJ2-3	TGTGCCAGCGTGGGGGACGCAGATACGCAGTATTTT	CASVGDADTQYF
TRBV6-6	.	TRBD2	TRBJ2-7	TGTGCCAGCAGCCGGACTAGCGGGTTGGGTAGCTACGAGCAGTACTTC	CASSRTSGLGSYEQYF
TRBV7-3	few	TRBD2	TRBJ2-3	TGTGCCAGCAGCGGAGAAGCGGGGCCGCAGTATTTT	CASSGEAGPQYF
TRBV7-9	.	TRBD1	TRBJ2-1	TGTGCCAGCAGCTTGGGGTACGGGACAGGGAACAATGAGCAGTTCTTC	CASSLGYGTGNNEQFF
TRBV4-2	.	TRBD1	TRBJ2-7	TGTGCCAGCAGCCTCAGAGGGACAGTTACCTACGAGCAGTACTTC	CASSLRGTVTYEQYF
TRBV7-8	few	TRBD2	TRBJ2-3	TGTGCCAGCAGCCTGCGGGGGGCCCCCTCGGCAGATACGCAGTATTTT	CASSLRGAPSADTQYF
TRBV20-1	few	.	TRBJ2-7	TGCAGTGCCTCAGGGGGGTCATTGGTTCGCGAGCAGTACTTC	CSASGGSLVREQYF
TRBV7-6	.	TRBD1	TRBJ2-1	TGTGCCAGCAGCTTATTTTCGGGACAGGGGGGAAATGAGCAGTTCTTC	CASSLFSGQGGNEQFF
TRBV29-1	few	TRBD1	TRBJ2-5	TGCAGCGTCACCCCGGGACAGCAAGAGACCCAGTACTTC	CSVTPGQQETQYF
TRBV6-5	once	.	TRBJ2-7	TGTGCCAGCAGTTACTTGCGGGGAGGAAACGAGCAGTACTTC	CASSYLRGGNEQYF
TRBV4-1	few	.	TRBJ2-1	TGCGCCAGCAGCGGGGGGGCCGCCTACAATGAGCAGTTCTTC	CASSGGAAYNEQFF
TRBV5-1	.	TRBD2	TRBJ2-5	TGCGCCAGCAGCTGGGAGGGGCGCGAAGAGACCCAGTACTTC	CASSWEGREETQYF
TRBV7-9	.	.	TRBJ1-2	TGTGCCAGCAGCTTGATACAGGGAAAAGGCTACACCTTC	CASSLIQGKGYTF
TRBV5-1	.	TRBD1	TRBJ2-2	TGCGCCAGCAGCTTAATCTCACAGGGGGACGGGGAGCTGTTTTTT	CASSLISQGDGELFF
TRBV25-1	few	.	TRBJ1-4	TGTGCCAGCAGCCTGGAAAAATGGGGTGATGAAAAACTGTTTTTT	CASSLEKWGDEKLFF
TRBV7-9	.	.	TRBJ1-2	TGTGCCAGCAGCTTAGGAAGGGTCTCTAACTATGGCTACACCTTC	CASSLGRVSNYGYTF
TRBV14	few	.	TRBJ1-2	TGTGCCAGCAGCCAAGATGCAGGGTTGAACTATGGCTACACCTTC	CASSQDAGLNYGYTF
TRBV2	.	TRBD1	TRBJ1-1	TGTGCCAGCACAGAGGACAGGGCTAACACTGAAGCTTTCTTT	CASTEDRANTEAFF
TRBV24-1	few	TRBD2	TRBJ2-5	TGTGCCACCAGTGATACTACCCTAGCGGGGGGTCTCGAGACCCAGTACTTC	CATSDTTLAGGLETQYF
TRBV7-9	few	.	TRBJ1-5	TGTGCCAGCAGCTTAGATGGCGGTAGGAGCAATCAGCCCCAGCATTTT	CASSLDGGRSNQPQHF
TRBV9	.	TRBD1	TRBJ2-7	TGTGCCAGCAGCGGGGACAGCTTCGGCTACGAGCAGTACTTC	CASSGDSFGYEQYF
TRBV7-3	few	.	TRBJ2-1	TGTGCCAGCAGCCGCGGGGGCCCTCTCTACAATGAGCAGTTCTTC	CASSRGGPLYNEQFF
TRBV24-1	.	.	TRBJ2-3	TGTGCCACCAGTGATGTGGGACTCACAGATACGCAGTATTTT	CATSDVGLTDTQYF
TRBV4-2	.	.	TRBJ2-2	TGTGCCAGCAGCCAAATACAGGGAGGGAGCACCGGGGAGCTGTTTTTT	CASSQIQGGSTGELFF
TRBV19	.	.	TRBJ1-1	TGTGCCTGCGGGATGAACACTGAAGCTTTCTTT	CACGMNTEAFF
TRBV10-3	.	.	TRBJ2-2	TGTGCCATCAGTGAGCGGCAGGCGACTAACACCGGGGAGCTGTTTTTT	CAISERQATNTGELFF
TRBV12-3/TRBV12-4	few	.	TRBJ2-1	TGTGCCAGCAGGCTAGGAGGATGGGATGAGCAGTTCTTC	CASRLGGWDEQFF
TRBV7-2	many	TRBD1	TRBJ2-1	TGTGCCAGCAGCATGGACAGGTACTCCTACAATGAGCAGTTCTTC	CASSMDRYSYNEQFF
TRBV20-1	.	.	TRBJ1-6	TGCAGTGCTAGAGATCCGAGCTCCTATAATTCACCCCTCCACTTT	CSARDPSSYNSPLHF
TRBV3-1	.	TRBD1	TRBJ2-7	TGTGCCAGCAGCCAACGGGACAGGGGATCCTACGAGCAGTACTTC	CASSQRDRGSYEQYF
TRBV7-9	.	TRBD2	TRBJ2-7	TGTGCCAGCAGACTGACTAGCCAATCCTACGAGCAGTACTTC	CASRLTSQSYEQYF
TRBV14	few	.	TRBJ1-1	TGTGCCAGCAGCCGAGGAGGGAGAGGGGCGAACACTGAAGCTTTCTTT	CASSRGGRGANTEAFF